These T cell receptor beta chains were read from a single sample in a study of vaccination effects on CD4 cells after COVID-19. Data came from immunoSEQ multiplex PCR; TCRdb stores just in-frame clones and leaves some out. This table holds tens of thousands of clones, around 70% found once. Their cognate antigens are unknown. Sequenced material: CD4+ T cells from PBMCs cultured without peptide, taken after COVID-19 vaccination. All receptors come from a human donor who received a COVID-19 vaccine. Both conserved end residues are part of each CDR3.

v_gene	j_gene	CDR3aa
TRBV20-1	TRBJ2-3	CSASRQPEGDTQYF
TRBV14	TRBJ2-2	CASSAYRAGELFF
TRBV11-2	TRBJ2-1	CASSLDPPFDRYNEQFF
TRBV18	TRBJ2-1	CASSPQLGRDEQFF
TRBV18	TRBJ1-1	CASSPRNAGAFF
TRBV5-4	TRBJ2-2	CASTPPSGGDGELFF
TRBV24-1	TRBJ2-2	CATSDPRTTTGELFF
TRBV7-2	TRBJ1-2	CASSLAPQGYYGYTF
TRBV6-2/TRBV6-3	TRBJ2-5	CASSNGLAGKTQYF
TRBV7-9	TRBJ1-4	CASSLVVAGAQEKLFF
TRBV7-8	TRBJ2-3	CASRQTGGSTDTQYF
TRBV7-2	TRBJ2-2	CASSRQGQPNTGELFF
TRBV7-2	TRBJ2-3	CASSFLPSGGRADTQYF
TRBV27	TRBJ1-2	CASSRQPSNYGYTF
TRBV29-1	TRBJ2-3	CSVEGPRTDTQYF
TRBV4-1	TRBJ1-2	CASSHDLDQGYGYTF
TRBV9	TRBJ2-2	CASSVGLAPGELFF
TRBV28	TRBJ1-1	CASSPLGTEAFF
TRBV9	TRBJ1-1	CASSVALERGEAFF
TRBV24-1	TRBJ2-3	CATSAAGTTDTQYF
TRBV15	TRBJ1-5	CATSSRDSNQPQHF
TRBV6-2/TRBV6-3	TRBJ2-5	CASSFDRGETQYF
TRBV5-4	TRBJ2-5	CASSLTGSQETQYF
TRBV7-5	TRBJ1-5	CARSSRRGNQPQHF
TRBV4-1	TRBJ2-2	CASSQDGRFRELFF
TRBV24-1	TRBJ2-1	CATSDLGQGGHNEQFF
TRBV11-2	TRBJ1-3	CASSLTRGTQSGNTIYF
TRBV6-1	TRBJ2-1	CASSARTSLLGNEQFF
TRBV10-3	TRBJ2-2	CAIGTSGGATGELFF
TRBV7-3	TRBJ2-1	CASRNTGGLSYNEQFF
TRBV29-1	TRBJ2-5	CSAVPTGFQETQYF
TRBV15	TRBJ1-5	CATQRQVNQPQHF
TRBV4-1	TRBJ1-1	CASSQVETGAAFF
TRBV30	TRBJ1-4	CAWSRQGVGEKLFF
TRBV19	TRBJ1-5	CASSRGGPSNQPQHF
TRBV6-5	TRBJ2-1	CASSSVGRGGLGEQFF
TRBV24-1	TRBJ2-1	CATVDRVGYEQFF
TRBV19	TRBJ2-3	CASSIGGPDTQYF
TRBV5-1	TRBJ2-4	CASSDSNGPDFYF
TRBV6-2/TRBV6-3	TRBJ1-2	CASSLTGLDGYTF
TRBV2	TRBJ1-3	CASRGRIGDIGNTIYF
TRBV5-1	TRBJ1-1	CASSQRMNTEAFF
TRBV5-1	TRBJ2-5	CASTDSGGVETQYF
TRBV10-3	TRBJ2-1	CAISGGATQQFF
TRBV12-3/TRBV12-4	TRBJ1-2	CASSPGNYGYTF
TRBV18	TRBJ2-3	CASSPRGDFTDTQYF
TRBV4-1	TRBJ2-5	CASSQVQASETQYF
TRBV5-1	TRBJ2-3	CASSPISGTGSTDTQYF
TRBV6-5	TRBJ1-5	CASRSTGGNQPQHF
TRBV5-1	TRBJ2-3	CASSLSPVSDTQYF
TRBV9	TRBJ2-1	CASSVAGGGAGYNEQFF
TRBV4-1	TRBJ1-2	CASSLGQGTGGYTF
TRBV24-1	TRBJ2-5	CATSDFTVGQETQYF
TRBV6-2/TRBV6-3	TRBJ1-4	CASSPDREDEKLFF